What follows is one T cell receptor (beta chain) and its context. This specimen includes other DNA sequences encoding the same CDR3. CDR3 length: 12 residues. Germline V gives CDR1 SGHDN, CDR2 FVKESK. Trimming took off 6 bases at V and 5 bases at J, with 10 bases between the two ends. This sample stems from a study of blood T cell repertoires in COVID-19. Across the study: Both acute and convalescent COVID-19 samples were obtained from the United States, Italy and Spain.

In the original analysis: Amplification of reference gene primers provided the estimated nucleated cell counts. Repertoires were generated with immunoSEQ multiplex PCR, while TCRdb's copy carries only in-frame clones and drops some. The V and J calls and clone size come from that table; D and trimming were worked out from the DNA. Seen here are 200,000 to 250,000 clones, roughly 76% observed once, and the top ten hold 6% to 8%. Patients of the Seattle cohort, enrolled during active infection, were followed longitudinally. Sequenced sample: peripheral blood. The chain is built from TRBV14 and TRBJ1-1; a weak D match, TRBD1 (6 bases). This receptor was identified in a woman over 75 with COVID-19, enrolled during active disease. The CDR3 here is CASSRGGTEAFF. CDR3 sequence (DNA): TGTGCCAGCAGTAGGGGGGGAACTGAAGCTTTCTTT.